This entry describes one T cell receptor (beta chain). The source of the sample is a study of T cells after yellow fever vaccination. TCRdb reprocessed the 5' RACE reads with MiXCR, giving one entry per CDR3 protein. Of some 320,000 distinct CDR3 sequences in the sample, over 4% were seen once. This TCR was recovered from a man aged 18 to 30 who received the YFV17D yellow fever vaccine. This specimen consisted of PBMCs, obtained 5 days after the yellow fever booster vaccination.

CDR3 loop: CAISDLQGPKETQYF. DNA of the CDR3: TGTGCCATCAGCGATCTGCAGGGGCCCAAAGAGACCCAGTACTTC. This chain uses TRBV10-3 with TRBJ2-5, with a tentative D call TRBD1 (6 bases). CDR3 size: 15 residues. V lost 6 bases and J lost 3, with 17 bases in between. Germline CDR1 ENHRY, CDR2 SYGVKD.